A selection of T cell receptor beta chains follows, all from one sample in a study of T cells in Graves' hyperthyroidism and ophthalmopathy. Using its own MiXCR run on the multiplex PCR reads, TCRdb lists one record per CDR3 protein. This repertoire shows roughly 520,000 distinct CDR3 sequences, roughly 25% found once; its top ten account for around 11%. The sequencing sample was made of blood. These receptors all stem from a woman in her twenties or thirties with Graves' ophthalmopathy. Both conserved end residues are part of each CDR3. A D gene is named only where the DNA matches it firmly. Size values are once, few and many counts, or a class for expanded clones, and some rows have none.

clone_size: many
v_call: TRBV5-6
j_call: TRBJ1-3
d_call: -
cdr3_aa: CASSLVESSGNTIYF
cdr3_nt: TGTGCCAGCAGCTTGGTTGAGAGCTCTGGAAACACCATATATTTT

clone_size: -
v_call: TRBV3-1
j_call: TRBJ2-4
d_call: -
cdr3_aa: CASSQKQLLAKNIQYF
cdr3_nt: TGTGCCAGCAGCCAGAAGCAGCTTCTAGCCAAAAACATTCAGTACTTC

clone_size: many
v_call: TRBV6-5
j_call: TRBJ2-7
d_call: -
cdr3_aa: CASNSGMTYEQYF
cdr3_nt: TGTGCCAGCAACTCGGGGATGACCTACGAGCAGTACTTC

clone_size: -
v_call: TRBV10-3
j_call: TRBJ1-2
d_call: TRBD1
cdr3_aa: CAISESPDRGYGYTF
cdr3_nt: TGTGCCATCAGTGAGTCCCCGGACAGGGGGTATGGCTACACCTTC

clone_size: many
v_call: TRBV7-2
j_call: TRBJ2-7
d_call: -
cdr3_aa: CASSFATLFYEQYF
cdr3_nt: TGTGCCAGCAGCTTCGCCACACTCTTCTACGAGCAGTACTTC

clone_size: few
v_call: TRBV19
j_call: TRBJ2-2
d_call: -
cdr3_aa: CASRLQGGGTGELFF
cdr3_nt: TGTGCCAGTAGGTTACAGGGTGGTGGCACCGGGGAGCTGTTTTTT

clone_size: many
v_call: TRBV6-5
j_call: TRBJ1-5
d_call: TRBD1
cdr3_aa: CASSYSTRDRRNQPQHF
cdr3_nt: TGTGCCAGCAGTTACTCGACCAGGGACAGGAGGAATCAGCCCCAGCATTTT

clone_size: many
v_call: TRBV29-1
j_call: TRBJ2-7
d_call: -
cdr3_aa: CSVVSRLDYEQYF
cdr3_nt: TGCAGCGTTGTTAGCAGACTAGACTACGAGCAGTACTTC

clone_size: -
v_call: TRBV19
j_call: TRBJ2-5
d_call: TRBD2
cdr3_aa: CASSNPLSGGEETQYF
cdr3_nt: TGTGCCAGTAGCAACCCACTCAGCGGGGGGGAAGAGACCCAGTACTTC

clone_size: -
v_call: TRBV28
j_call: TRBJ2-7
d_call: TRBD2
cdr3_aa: CASSLSGGGSYEQYF
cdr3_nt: TGTGCCAGCAGTTTGAGTGGCGGGGGCTCCTACGAGCAGTACTTC

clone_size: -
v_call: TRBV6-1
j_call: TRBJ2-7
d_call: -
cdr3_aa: CASSAQRSYEQYF
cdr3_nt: TGTGCCAGCAGTGCACAGCGATCCTACGAGCAGTACTTC

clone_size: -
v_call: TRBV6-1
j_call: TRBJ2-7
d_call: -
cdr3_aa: CASMADSREQYF
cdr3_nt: TGTGCCAGCATGGCGGACAGTCGCGAGCAGTACTTC

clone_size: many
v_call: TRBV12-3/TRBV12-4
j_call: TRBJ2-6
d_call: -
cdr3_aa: CASKKVSGANVLTF
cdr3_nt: TGTGCCAGCAAGAAGGTGTCTGGGGCCAACGTCCTGACTTTC

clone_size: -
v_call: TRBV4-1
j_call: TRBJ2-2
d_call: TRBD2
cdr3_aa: CASSQVFGRNANTGELFF
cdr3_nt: TGCGCCAGCAGCCAAGTCTTCGGGAGGAACGCGAACACCGGGGAGCTGTTTTTT

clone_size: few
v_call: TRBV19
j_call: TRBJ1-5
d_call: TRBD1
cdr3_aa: CASSKGQGFQPQHF
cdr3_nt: TGTGCCAGTAGTAAGGGACAGGGATTTCAGCCCCAGCATTTT

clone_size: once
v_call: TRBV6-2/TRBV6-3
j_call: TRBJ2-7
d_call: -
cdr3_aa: CASSDQDRRGEQYF
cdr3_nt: TGTGCCAGCAGTGACCAAGACAGGCGGGGGGAGCAGTACTTC

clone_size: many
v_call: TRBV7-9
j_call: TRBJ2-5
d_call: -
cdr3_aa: CASSSSPMGAETQYF
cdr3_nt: TGTGCCAGCAGCTCCAGCCCGATGGGCGCGGAGACCCAGTACTTC